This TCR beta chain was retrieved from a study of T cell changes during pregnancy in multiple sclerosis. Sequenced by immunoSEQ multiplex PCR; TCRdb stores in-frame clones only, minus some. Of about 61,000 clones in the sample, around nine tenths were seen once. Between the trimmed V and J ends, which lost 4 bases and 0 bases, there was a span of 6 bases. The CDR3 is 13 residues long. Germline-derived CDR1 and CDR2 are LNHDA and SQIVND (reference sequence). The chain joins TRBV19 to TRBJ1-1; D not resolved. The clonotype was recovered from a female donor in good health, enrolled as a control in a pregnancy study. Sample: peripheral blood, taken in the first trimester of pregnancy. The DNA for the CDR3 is TGTGCCAGTAGTAACACCCTGAACACTGAAGCTTTCTTT. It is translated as CASSNTLNTEAFF.